The sequence of this TCR beta chain was determined in a study of response to subunit inactivated influenza vaccine. The CDR3 runs to 15 residues. CDR1 is SGHAT, CDR2 FQNNGV, per germline. V shed 1 base, J shed 2 bases, and the junction held 4 bases outside the gene matches. Each CDR3 protein is one row after TCRdb ran MiXCR on the RT-PCR reads. The sample consists of around 160,000 distinct CDR3 sequences, approximately 11% of them appearing once. The chain links TRBV11-2 to TRBJ2-5; 7 bases agree with TRBD2. Sequenced here: non-naive T cells sorted from PBMCs, sampled roughly 6 weeks after vaccination. The clonotype originates from a man aged 45-65 years who received an inactivated influenza vaccine. The CDR3 nucleotides are TGTGCCAGCAGCTTAGCGGGACTAAATCAAGAGACCCAGTACTTC. This gives the protein CASSLAGLNQETQYF.